The count of the clone carrying this TCR beta chain is one. The authors' processing: It was from reference gene primer amplification that nucleated cell counts were estimated. Measured with immunoSEQ multiplex PCR; TCRdb has only the in-frame clones, and not every one. For V, J and clone size, that table is used; D and trimming come from the DNA. Of 95,000 to 150,000 clones in the sample, roughly 79% are singletons; the top ten hold 2.3%. Germline V gene sequence: CDR1 ENHRY, CDR2 SYGVKD. Trimming took 3 bases from V and 6 from J, leaving 8 bases between them. This CDR3 comprises 13 residues. This entry is derived from a study of blood T cell repertoires in COVID-19. The overall study: Material from acute and convalescent COVID-19 was sourced from the United States, Italy and Spain.

The chain links TRBV10-3 to TRBJ2-2; D is possibly TRBD1 (6 bases). Sequenced: peripheral blood. This sequence originates from a man between 70 and 80 years old with acute or convalescent COVID-19. Here the CDR3 DNA reads TGTGCCATCAGTGAAGGGGGTTCCGGGGAGCTGTTTTTT. This sequence encodes CAISEGGSGELFF.